Below are 5 T cell receptor beta chains sequenced from a single sample in a study of graft-versus-host responses after intestinal transplantation. This table comes from immunoSEQ multiplex PCR, and its TCRdb copy is limited to in-frame clones, with some not included. Altogether some 15,000 clones are present, around 82% being singletons, with the ten largest covering approximately 5%. Processing released intraepithelial and lamina propria lymphocytes from the graft tissue. The source material was ileum tissue, sampled 17 days after transplant. The receptors stem from a human patient who received an intestinal transplant, so some T cells may come from the graft donor.

V is TRBV4-2 and J is TRBJ1-4, with D possibly matching TRBD1 (5 bases). Germline V gene lookup returns CDR1 LGHNA and CDR2 YNFKEQ. The CDR3 has 17 amino acids. V lost 0 bases and J lost 5, with 16 bases in between. CDR3 nucleotides: TGTGCCAGCAGCCAAGATAATGTTGACAGCTTAAATGAAAAACTGTTTTTT. It is translated as CASSQDNVDSLNEKLFF.

CDR3 sequence reads: CASSQGPGIYGYTF. The CDR3 DNA follows: TGCGCCAGCAGCCAAGGCCCGGGGATCTATGGCTACACCTTC. This sequence joins TRBV4-1 and TRBJ1-2, with D unresolved. The CDR3 has 14 residues. Between the trimmed V and J ends, which lost 1 base and 4 bases, there was a span of 10 bases. The V gene's germline CDR1 is MGHRA and CDR2 YSYEKL.

The chain combines TRBV7-9 with TRBJ2-3; 7 nucleotides line up with TRBD1. Germline V gene lookup returns CDR1 SEHNR and CDR2 FQNEAQ (reference sequence). With 6 bases clipped from V and 10 bases from J, the junction kept 13 bases outside the gene matches. The CDR3 is 14 residues long. The CDR3 sequence: CASRPGTAFRAQYF. CDR3 nucleotides: TGTGCCAGCAGACCCGGGACAGCCTTCAGGGCGCAGTATTTT.

This clone is a singleton in its sample. This chain joins TRBV6-1 and TRBJ2-1, with 9 bases identical to TRBD1. Losses at the gene ends were 8 bases for V and 7 bases for J; bases not matched to a gene: 6. The CDR3 spans 13 residues. In germline, CDR1 is MNHNS, CDR2 SASEGT. In DNA, the CDR3 is TGTGCCAGCGGGACAGGGTATATGAATGAGCAGTTCTTC. Protein product: CASGTGYMNEQFF.

The chain has TRBV30 and TRBJ2-5; possibly TRBD2 for D (6 bases). The CDR3 runs to 15 residues. Germline loops: CDR1 GTSNPN, CDR2 SVGIG (reference sequence). Trimming shortened V by 4 bases and J by 6 bases, and 21 bases separated the two germline ends. This CDR3 is CAWTPLAGSQKTQYF. The CDR3 DNA is TGTGCCTGGACCCCTCTGGCGGGGAGTCAGAAGACCCAGTACTTC.